This T cell receptor (beta chain) was retrieved from a study of blood T cell repertoires in COVID-19. Germline lookup yields CDR1 SGHTA and CDR2 FQGTGA. The CDR3 consists of 16 residues. V lost 1 base to trimming and J lost 1 base, with 11 bases between them. Sequencing was performed with immunoSEQ multiplex PCR; in TCRdb, only in-frame clones are kept and a portion is missing. Counted here are roughly 120,000 clones, 70% to 80% occurring once; the ten biggest clones make up about 4%. Material for sequencing was peripheral blood. The sequence was obtained from a woman older than 75 with acute or convalescent COVID-19. The V and J genes are TRBV7-3 and TRBJ2-1; tentative D call: TRBD2 (6 bases). The CDR3 nucleotides read TGTGCCAGCAGCTTAAGCGGGGCAGGGTCCTACAATGAGCAGTTCTTC. It specifies CASSLSGAGSYNEQFF.